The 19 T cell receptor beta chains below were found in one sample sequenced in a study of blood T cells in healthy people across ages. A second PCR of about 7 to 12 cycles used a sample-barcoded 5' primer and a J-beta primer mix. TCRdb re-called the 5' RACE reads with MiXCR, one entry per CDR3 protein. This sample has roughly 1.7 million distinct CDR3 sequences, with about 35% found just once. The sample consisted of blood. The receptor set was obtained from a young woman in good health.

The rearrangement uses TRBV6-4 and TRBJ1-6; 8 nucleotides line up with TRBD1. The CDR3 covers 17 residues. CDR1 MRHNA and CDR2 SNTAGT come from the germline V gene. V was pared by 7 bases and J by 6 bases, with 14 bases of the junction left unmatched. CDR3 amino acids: CASIKTPGQDPNSPLHF. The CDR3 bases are TGTGCCAGCATCAAAACCCCGGGACAGGATCCTAATTCACCCCTCCACTTT.

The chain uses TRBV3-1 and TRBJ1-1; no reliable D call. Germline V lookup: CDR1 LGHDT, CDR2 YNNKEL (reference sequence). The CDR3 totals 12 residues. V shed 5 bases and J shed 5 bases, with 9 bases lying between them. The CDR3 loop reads CASSSGRTEAFF. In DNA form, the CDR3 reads TGTGCCAGCAGCTCGGGGAGGACTGAAGCTTTCTTT.

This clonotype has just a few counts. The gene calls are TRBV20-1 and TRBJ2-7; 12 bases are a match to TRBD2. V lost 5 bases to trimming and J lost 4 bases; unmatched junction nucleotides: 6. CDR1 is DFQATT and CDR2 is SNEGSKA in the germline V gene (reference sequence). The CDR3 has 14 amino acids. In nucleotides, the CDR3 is TGCAGTGCTGGGGGACTAGCGGGTATTTACGAGCAGTACTTC. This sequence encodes CSAGGLAGIYEQYF.

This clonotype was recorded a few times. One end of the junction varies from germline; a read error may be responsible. In nucleotides, the CDR3 is TGTGCCAGCAGTGAAACTCGTAACACCGGGGAGCCGTTTTTT. Amino acids: CASSETRNTGEPFF. This chain uses TRBV2 with TRBJ2-2; D is possibly TRBD2 (5 bases). Per the germline V gene, CDR1 is SNHLY and CDR2 is FYNNEI. This CDR3 is built from 14 residues. Variable domain in full (rest from reference TRBV2 and TRBJ2-2): EPEVTQTPSHQVTQMGQEVILRCVPISNHLYFYWYRQILGQKVEFLVSFYNNEISEKSEIFDDQFSVERPDGSNFTLKIRSTKLEDSAMYFCASSETRNTGEPFFGEGSRLTVL.

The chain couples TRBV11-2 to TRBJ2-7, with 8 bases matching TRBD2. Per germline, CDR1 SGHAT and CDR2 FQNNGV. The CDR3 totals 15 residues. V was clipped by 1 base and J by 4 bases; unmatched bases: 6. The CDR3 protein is CASSLGAGGRYEQYF. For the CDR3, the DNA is TGTGCCAGCAGCTTAGGGGCGGGGGGAAGGTACGAGCAGTACTTC.

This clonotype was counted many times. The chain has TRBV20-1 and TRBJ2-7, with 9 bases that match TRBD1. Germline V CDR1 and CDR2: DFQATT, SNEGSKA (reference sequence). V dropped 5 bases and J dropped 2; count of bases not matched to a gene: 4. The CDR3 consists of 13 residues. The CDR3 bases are TGCAGTGCTTGGGACAGGGATACCTACGAGCAGTACTTC. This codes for CSAWDRDTYEQYF.

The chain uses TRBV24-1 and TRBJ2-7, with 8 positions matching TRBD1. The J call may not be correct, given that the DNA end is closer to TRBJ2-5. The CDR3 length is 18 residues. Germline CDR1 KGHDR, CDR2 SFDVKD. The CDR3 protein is CATSGSSWRTGLRKTQYF. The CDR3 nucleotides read TGTGCCACCAGTGGCTCCTCCTGGAGGACAGGGCTTCGAAAGACCCAGTACTTC.

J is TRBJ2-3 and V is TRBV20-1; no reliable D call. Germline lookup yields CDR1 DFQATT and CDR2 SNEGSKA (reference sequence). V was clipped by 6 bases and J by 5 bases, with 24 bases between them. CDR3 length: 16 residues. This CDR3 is CSAPVKASPVQDTQYF. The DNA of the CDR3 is TGCAGTGCCCCGGTCAAGGCCTCCCCGGTCCAAGATACGCAGTATTTT.

The CDR3 bases are TGTGCCAGCAGTCCACTAGCGGGAGCCCTGAGCTCCTACAATGAGCAGTTCTTC. Protein product: CASSPLAGALSSYNEQFF. V is TRBV28 and J is TRBJ2-1; 11 nucleotides match TRBD2. The CDR3 contains 18 residues. Germline assignment: CDR1 MDHEN and CDR2 SYDVKM. V lost 5 bases to trimming and J lost 0 bases; unmatched junction nucleotides: 9.

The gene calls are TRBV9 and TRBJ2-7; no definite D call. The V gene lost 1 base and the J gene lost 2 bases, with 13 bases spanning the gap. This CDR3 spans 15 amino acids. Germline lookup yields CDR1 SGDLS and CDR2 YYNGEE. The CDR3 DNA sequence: TGTGCCAGCAGCGTAATGGGCAGCTCCACCTACGAGCAGTACTTC. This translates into CASSVMGSSTYEQYF.

The CDR3 DNA reads TGTGCCAGCAGTTTAGGCGGGACAGGGAAGAGGGGCAATCAGCCCCAGCATTTT. Translating gives CASSLGGTGKRGNQPQHF. The V gene is TRBV12-3 or TRBV12-4, the J gene TRBJ1-5, with TRBD1 identical over 9 bases. This CDR3 is 18 amino acids long. Trimming cost V 1 base and J 2 bases; bases outside gene matches: 9.

The CDR3, as DNA: TGTGCCAGCAGCTTTGGGTCGGCGTCTAGTACGCAGTATTTT. It codes for CASSFGSASSTQYF. The chain is built from TRBV7-2 and TRBJ2-3; D gene uncertain. V was clipped by 3 bases and J by 8 bases, with 15 bases between them. This CDR3 has 14 amino acids. CDR1 is SGHTA, CDR2 FQGNSA, per germline.

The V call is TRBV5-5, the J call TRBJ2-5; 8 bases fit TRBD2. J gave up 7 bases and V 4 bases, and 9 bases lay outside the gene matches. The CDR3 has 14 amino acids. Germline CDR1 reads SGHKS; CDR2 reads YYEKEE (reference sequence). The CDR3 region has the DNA TGTGCCAGCAGCCCCGGGGGGGCCCTTGGGACCCAGTACTTC. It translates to CASSPGGALGTQYF.

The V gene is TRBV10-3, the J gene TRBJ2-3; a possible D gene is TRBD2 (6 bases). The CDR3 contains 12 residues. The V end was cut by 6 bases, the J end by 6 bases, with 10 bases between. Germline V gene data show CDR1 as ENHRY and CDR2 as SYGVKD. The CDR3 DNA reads TGTGCCATCAGGGGCGGGGCTGATACGCAGTATTTT. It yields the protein CAIRGGADTQYF.

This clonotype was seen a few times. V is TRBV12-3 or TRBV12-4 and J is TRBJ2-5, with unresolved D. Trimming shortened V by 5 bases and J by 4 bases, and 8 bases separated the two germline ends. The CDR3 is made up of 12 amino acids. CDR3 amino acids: CASSGWGETQYF. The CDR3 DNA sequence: TGTGCCAGCAGTGGGTGGGGAGAGACCCAGTACTTC.

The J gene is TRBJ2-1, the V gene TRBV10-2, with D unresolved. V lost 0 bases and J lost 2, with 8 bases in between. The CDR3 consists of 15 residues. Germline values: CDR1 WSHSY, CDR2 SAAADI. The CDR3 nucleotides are TGCGCCAGCAGTGAGTCCCGACGACCCTACAATGAGCAGTTCTTC. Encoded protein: CASSESRRPYNEQFF.

Here the CDR3 DNA reads TGCAGCGGGGAGGGCCTTGATTCCTACAATGAGCAGTACTTC. Protein: CSGEGLDSYNEQYF. This chain links TRBV20-1 with TRBJ2-1, with 7 positions matching TRBD2. Judging by the DNA end, TRBJ2-7 fits better; the J call may be wrong. The germline V gene encodes CDR1 DFQATT and CDR2 SNEGSKA (reference sequence). The CDR3 is 14 amino acids.

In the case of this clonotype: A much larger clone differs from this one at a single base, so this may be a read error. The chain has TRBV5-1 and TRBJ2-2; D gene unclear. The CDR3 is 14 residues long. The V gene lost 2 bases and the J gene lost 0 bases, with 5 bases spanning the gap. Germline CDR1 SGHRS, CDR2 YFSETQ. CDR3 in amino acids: CASSFLTNTGELFF. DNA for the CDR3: TGCGCCAGCAGCTTCCTTACGAACACCGGGGAGCTGTTTTTT.

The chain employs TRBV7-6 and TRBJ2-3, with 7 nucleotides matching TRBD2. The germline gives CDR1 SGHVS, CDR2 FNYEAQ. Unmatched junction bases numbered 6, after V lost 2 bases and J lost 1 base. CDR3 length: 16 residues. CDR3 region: CASSLTSGERTDTQYF. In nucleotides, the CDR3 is TGTGCCAGCAGCTTAACCAGCGGGGAGCGCACAGATACGCAGTATTTT.